This TCR beta chain was captured by sequencing in a study of technical replicates of blood from a handful of donors. CDR3 length: 16 amino acids. The germline CDR1 and CDR2 sequences are SNHLY and FYNNEI. The J segment lost 0 bases and the V segment lost 8 bases, leaving 11 bases of the junction unmatched. Method: immunoSEQ multiplex PCR; TCRdb's copy keeps in-frame clones and lacks some. In the table there are tens of thousands of clones, 75% to 95% of which are singletons. Input material: PBMCs. V usage is TRBV2 and J usage is TRBJ2-7; the match to TRBD1 covers 9 bases. This receptor was obtained from a human donor in good health. Some clones in this sample may be carry-over from other donors' samples. The CDR3 protein is CASGEGGTGSSYEQYF. In DNA, the CDR3 is TGTGCCAGCGGCGAGGGCGGGACAGGGAGCTCCTACGAGCAGTACTTC.